The 22 T cell receptor beta chains below were found in one sample sequenced in a study of T-cell reconstitution after alpha-beta-depleted transplantation in children (dated by TCRdb to 2016 to 2017). The protocol used for the library was PCR. This sample was sequenced with an Illumina HiSeq 2500. TCR libraries were prepared with molecular barcoding, using unique molecular identifiers to normalize TCRbeta repertoire quantification. TCRdb cleaned the public reads at Q25 with fastp, built clones with MiXCR and kept in-frame beta chains. Every distinct CDR3 protein forms one entry, paired with its most common genes and DNA. A total of almost 400,000 distinct CDR3 sequences appear in this sample, about a fifth of them only once. Of the sample, less than 4.5% falls within the top ten clones. The sequenced sample was PBMCs from the stem cell graft donor, obtained from the stem cell graft. These receptor sequences come from a human donor who donated a stem cell graft to a child with acute myeloid leukemia.

The V and J genes are TRBV12-3 or TRBV12-4 and TRBJ2-7; maybe TRBD1 (5 bases). V was pared by 6 bases and J by 7 bases, with 16 bases between. This CDR3 region has 13 residues. This chain's CDR3 is CASSENRLGEQYF. CDR3 nucleotide sequence: TGTGCCAGCAGCGAAAACAGGCTTGGGGAGCAGTACTTC.

In this sample, this clonotype turned up a few times. The chain combines TRBV12-3 or TRBV12-4 with TRBJ2-2; TRBD1 matches at 10 bases. With V trimmed by 4 bases and J by 4 bases, 6 bases remained unmatched. The CDR3 sequence is 16 residues long. The CDR3 DNA is TGTGCCAGCAGTTCAATGACAGGGGGCTTCACCGGGGAGCTGTTTTTT. Its protein product is CASSSMTGGFTGELFF.

The sample holds many counts of this clonotype. V usage is TRBV6-2 or TRBV6-3 and J usage is TRBJ2-2, with TRBD1 matching over 7 bases. This CDR3 is 15 amino acids long. The ends lost 6 bases at V and 0 bases at J; junction bases unmatched: 4. Germline CDR1 and CDR2: MNHEY and SVGEGT. CDR3 nucleotides: TGTGCCAGCAGCAGACAGGGAACGAACACCGGGGAGCTGTTTTTT. Translation: CASSRQGTNTGELFF.

V is TRBV10-3 and J is TRBJ2-7; D is perhaps TRBD1 (6 bases). The V gene lost 5 bases and the J gene lost 6 bases, with 11 bases spanning the gap. CDR1 and CDR2 from the germline V gene are ENHRY and SYGVKD. The CDR3 totals 12 residues. The CDR3 loop reads CAISSDRAEQYF. The CDR3 nucleotides are TGTGCCATCAGTTCGGACAGAGCCGAGCAGTACTTC.

This chain uses TRBV29-1 with TRBJ2-7, with 10 bases lining up with TRBD1. J was trimmed by 6 bases and V by 7 bases; bases with no gene match: 6. This CDR3 contains 12 residues. Germline CDR1 and CDR2: SQVTM and ANQGSEA. CDR3: CSGGDRGGEQYF. Here the CDR3 DNA reads TGCAGCGGGGGGGACAGGGGAGGCGAGCAGTACTTC.

This rearrangement joins TRBV6-5 to TRBJ2-2; a weak D match, TRBD2 (6 bases). Germline CDR1 is MNHEY and CDR2 is SVGAGI. The CDR3 runs to 14 residues. V lost 8 bases, J lost 4 bases, and 14 bases lay in between. DNA of the CDR3: TGTGCCAGCCGACCTGGGGGGAGCACCGGGGAGCTGTTTTTT. Protein product: CASRPGGSTGELFF.

This clonotype was counted once. The chain joins TRBV5-6 to TRBJ2-5; D not certain. Trimming left V 3 bases short and J 3 bases short, with 15 bases between. The CDR3 has 15 residues. Germline-derived CDR1 and CDR2 are SGHDT and YYEEEE. The CDR3 loop is CASSSIRGSKETQYF. The CDR3 DNA reads as TGTGCCAGCAGCTCCATACGAGGATCTAAAGAGACCCAGTACTTC.

This clonotype was found a few times. The CDR3, as DNA: TGTGCCAGCAGCTTAGGGCCCGGGACAGGGGAAGGCAATGAGCAGTTCTTC. Its translation is CASSLGPGTGEGNEQFF. The genes are TRBV7-9 and TRBJ2-1; 10 bases map to TRBD1. Germline V gene data show CDR1 as SEHNR and CDR2 as FQNEAQ (reference sequence). Losses at the gene ends were 1 base for V and 6 bases for J; bases not matched to a gene: 9. The length of the CDR3 is 17 residues.

The table lists this clonotype with a count of one. The V gene is TRBV11-3, the J gene TRBJ1-2, with 10 bases matching TRBD1. Germline trimming cut 5 bases from V and 3 bases from J; bases unmatched to any gene: 6. CDR3 length equals 15 residues. Germline CDR1 reads SGHNT; CDR2 reads YENEEA. CDR3 sequence (DNA): TGTGCCAGCAGCCCCCTTGGGACAGGGGACTATGGCTACACCTTC. This encodes CASSPLGTGDYGYTF.

The rearrangement joins TRBV28 to TRBJ2-4; no definite D call. V was shortened by 7 bases and J by 1 base, with 17 bases between the two germline ends. The germline V gene encodes CDR1 MDHEN and CDR2 SYDVKM. The CDR3 loop spans 16 amino acids. The CDR3 protein is CASTSPYFTAKNIQYF. In DNA form, the CDR3 reads TGTGCCAGCACCTCCCCTTATTTTACGGCCAAAAACATTCAGTACTTC. The complete variable domain, with remaining parts taken from reference TRBV28 and TRBJ2-4, reads DVKVTQSSRYLVKRTGEKVFLECVQDMDHENMFWYRQDPGLGLRLIYFSYDVKMKEKGDIPEGYSVSREKKERFSLILESASTNQTSMYLCASTSPYFTAKNIQYFGAGTRLSVL.

The chain recombines TRBV11-2 with TRBJ2-5; D remains ambiguous. Between the trimmed V and J ends, which lost 0 bases and 5 bases, there was a span of 7 bases. Germline CDR1 SGHAT, CDR2 FQNNGV. The CDR3 consists of 13 residues. The CDR3 region has the DNA TGTGCCAGCAGCTTAGAGCCGGTGGAGACCCAGTACTTC. It specifies CASSLEPVETQYF. Full variable domain (rest looked up from reference TRBV11-2 and TRBJ2-5): EAGVAQSPRYKIIEKRQSVAFWCNPISGHATLYWYQQILGQGPKLLIQFQNNGVVDDSQLPKDRFSAERLKGVDSTLKIQPAKLEDSAVYLCASSLEPVETQYFGPGTRLLVL.

This rearrangement joins TRBV5-8 to TRBJ2-1; 8 bases line up with TRBD1. CDR3 length: 14 residues. V trimming: 3 bases; J trimming: 4 bases; junction bases outside the gene matches: 3. Germline CDR1 SGHTS, CDR2 YDEGEE. CDR3 DNA: TGTGCCAGCAGCTGGACAGGGTGGTACAATGAGCAGTTCTTC. It encodes CASSWTGWYNEQFF.

This clonotype was counted only a few times. The chain has TRBV25-1 and TRBJ2-7; a possible D gene is TRBD2 (6 bases). CDR1 is MGHDK and CDR2 is SYGVNS in the germline V gene. The CDR3 totals 15 residues. The germline V and J ends were trimmed by 0 bases and 2 bases, with 11 bases remaining between them. The CDR3 coding sequence is TGTGCCAGCAGTGAATACCTGGGGGGTCCCTACGAGCAGTACTTC. Its protein is CASSEYLGGPYEQYF.

This clonotype has a handful of counts. The rearrangement uses TRBV4-2 and TRBJ2-7; D is unresolved. The CDR3 is 17 amino acids. CDR1 is LGHNA and CDR2 is YNFKEQ in the germline V gene. Between the trimmed V and J ends, which lost 0 bases and 0 bases, there was a span of 15 bases. The CDR3 nucleotides read TGTGCCAGCAGCCAAGATCCTCTACAGTCTAGCTCCTACGAGCAGTACTTC. Its protein product is CASSQDPLQSSSYEQYF.

This clonotype came up many times. The rearrangement uses TRBV7-9 and TRBJ2-3; D tentatively reads TRBD1 or TRBD2 (5 bases each). The CDR3 loop spans 13 amino acids. Germline V CDR1 and CDR2: SEHNR, FQNEAQ (reference sequence). Trimming cost V 5 bases and J 4 bases, with 10 bases left between them. This CDR3 is CASSPRGPDTQYF. The CDR3 DNA follows: TGTGCCAGCAGCCCACGGGGACCAGATACGCAGTATTTT.

The chain joins TRBV4-3 to TRBJ2-5; D is possibly TRBD2 (6 bases). V was pared by 1 base and J by 1 base, with 22 bases between. The length of the CDR3 is 19 residues. Germline CDR1 is LGHNA and CDR2 is YSLEER. The DNA of the CDR3 is TGCGCCAGCAGCCAAGGACTATCTCGGAGGAGGGTTCGCCAAGAGACCCAGTACTTC. This encodes CASSQGLSRRRVRQETQYF.

This clonotype was observed a few times. V and J are TRBV27 and TRBJ2-7; 8 bases are shared with TRBD1. Germline V gene lookup returns CDR1 MNHEY and CDR2 SMNVEV (reference sequence). V was clipped by 6 bases and J by 3 bases; unmatched bases: 10. The CDR3 runs 15 residues. The CDR3 DNA is TGTGCCAGCAGCTTCACCTTGACAGGGGACTACGAGCAGTACTTC. It specifies CASSFTLTGDYEQYF.

J is TRBJ2-3 and V is TRBV12-3 or TRBV12-4; TRBD1 might be the D (6 bases). This CDR3 region has 16 residues. V lost 3 bases and J 0 bases, leaving 13 bases between the germline ends. Here the CDR3 DNA reads TGTGCCAGCAGTTTCACAGGGTTTATGAGCACAGATACGCAGTATTTT. Its translation is CASSFTGFMSTDTQYF.

The chain carries TRBV5-1 and TRBJ2-1; tentatively, D is TRBD2 (6 bases). V was trimmed by 3 bases and J by 8 bases, leaving 21 bases between them. Germline-derived CDR1 and CDR2 are SGHRS and YFSETQ. The CDR3 totals 16 residues. As DNA, the CDR3 is TGCGCCAGCAGCTACAAACTAGCTAAGAGAGGAGATGAGCAGTTCTTC. Translated, it gives CASSYKLAKRGDEQFF.

The chain joins TRBV4-1 to TRBJ2-2; 7 bases align to TRBD1. Trimming cost V 1 base and J 6 bases; bases outside gene matches: 5. The CDR3 is 15 amino acids. CDR1 and CDR2 (germline): MGHRA, YSYEKL. The CDR3 DNA reads as TGCGCCAGCAGCCAAGGACAGGGCTGGGCCGGGGAGCTGTTTTTT. Translating it yields CASSQGQGWAGELFF.

As to this clonotype: Relative to the germline gene, one junction end is altered; a read error may explain this. CDR3 in DNA: TGTGCCAGCAGTCAATCTTGGGACAGGGTACACTACGAGCAGTACTTC. Amino acids: CASSQSWDRVHYEQYF. The chain carries TRBV23-1 and TRBJ2-7; TRBD1 matches at 9 bases. TRBV23-1 is sorted into the ORF group, with uncertain function. The CDR3 loop spans 16 amino acids.

The chain uses TRBV5-1 and TRBJ2-7; the match to TRBD1 covers 10 bases. The CDR3 loop spans 14 amino acids. CDR1 and CDR2 (germline): SGHRS, YFSETQ. With 6 bases clipped from V and 3 bases from J, the junction kept 6 bases outside the gene matches. The CDR3 loop is CASTSGQGYYEQYF. The DNA for the CDR3 is TGCGCCAGCACCTCGGGACAGGGGTACTACGAGCAGTACTTC. The full variable domain, its missing parts supplied by reference TRBV5-1 and TRBJ2-7, is KAGVTQTPRYLIKTRGQQVTLSCSPISGHRSVSWYQQTPGQGLQFLFEYFSETQRNKGNFPGRFSGRQFSNSRSEMNVSTLELGDSALYLCASTSGQGYYEQYFGPGTRLTVT.